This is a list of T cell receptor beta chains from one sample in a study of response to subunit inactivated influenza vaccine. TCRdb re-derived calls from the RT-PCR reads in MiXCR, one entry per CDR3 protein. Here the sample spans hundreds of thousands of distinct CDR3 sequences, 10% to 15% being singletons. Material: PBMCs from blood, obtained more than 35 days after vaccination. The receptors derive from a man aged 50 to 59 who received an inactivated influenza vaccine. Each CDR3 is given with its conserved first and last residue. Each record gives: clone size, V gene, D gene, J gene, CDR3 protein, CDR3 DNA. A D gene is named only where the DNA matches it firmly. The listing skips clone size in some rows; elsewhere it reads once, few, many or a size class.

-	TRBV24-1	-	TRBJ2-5	CATSEPQGDGKETQYF	TGTGCCACCAGTGAGCCACAGGGAGACGGGAAAGAGACCCAGTACTTC
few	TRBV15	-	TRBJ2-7	CATSRDPRAPLHEQYF	TGTGCCACCAGCAGAGATCCCCGGGCCCCCCTGCACGAGCAGTACTTC
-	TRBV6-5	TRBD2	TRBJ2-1	CASSYLPGTSGRYNEQFF	TGTGCCAGCAGTTACCTTCCAGGGACTAGCGGGAGGTACAATGAGCAGTTCTTC
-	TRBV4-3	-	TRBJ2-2	CASSQVKTVLTGELFF	TGCGCCAGCAGCCAAGTCAAAACCGTCCTCACCGGGGAGCTGTTTTTT
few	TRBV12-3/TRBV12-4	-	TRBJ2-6	CASSHSLEPGANVLTF	TGTGCCAGCAGTCATTCCCTAGAACCTGGGGCCAACGTCCTGACTTTC
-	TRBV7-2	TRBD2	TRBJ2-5	CASSLGGGPGETQYF	TGTGCCAGCAGCTTAGGCGGGGGGCCGGGAGAGACCCAGTACTTC
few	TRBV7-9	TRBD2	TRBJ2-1	CASSPLIAGGPNEQFF	TGTGCCAGCAGTCCCCTTATCGCGGGAGGGCCCAATGAGCAGTTCTTC
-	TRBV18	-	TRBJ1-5	CASSPPSRDSNQPQHF	TGTGCCAGCTCACCACCCAGCAGGGATAGCAATCAGCCCCAGCATTTT
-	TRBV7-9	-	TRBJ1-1	CASSLGASGAFF	TGTGCCAGCAGCCTGGGGGCGAGTGGGGCTTTCTTT
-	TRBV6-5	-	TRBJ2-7	CASSYPPPLAYEQYF	TGTGCCAGCAGTTACCCACCCCCTTTGGCCTACGAGCAGTACTTC
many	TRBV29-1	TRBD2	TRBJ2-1	CSVARGDLNNEQFF	TGCAGCGTCGCCCGGGGGGACTTGAACAATGAGCAGTTCTTC
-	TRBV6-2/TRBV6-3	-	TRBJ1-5	CASSNGGRSNQPQHF	TGTGCCAGCAGTAACGGGGGACGGAGCAATCAGCCCCAGCATTTT
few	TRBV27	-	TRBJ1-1	CASSLEGVNTEAFF	TGTGCCAGCAGTTTGGAAGGGGTGAACACTGAAGCTTTCTTT
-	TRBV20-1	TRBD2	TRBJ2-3	CSASPQREGLTDTQYF	TGCAGTGCTAGCCCCCAACGGGAGGGCCTGACAGATACGCAGTATTTT
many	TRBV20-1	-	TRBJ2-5	CSARDSSQETQYF	TGCAGTGCTAGAGATTCGTCTCAAGAGACCCAGTACTTC
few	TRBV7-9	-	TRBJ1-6	CASSTNNSPLHF	TGTGCCAGCAGCACTAATAATTCACCCCTCCACTTT
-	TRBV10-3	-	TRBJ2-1	CAARPARDRPSNEQFF	TGTGCCGCCCGGCCAGCCCGGGACCGGCCATCAAATGAGCAGTTCTTC
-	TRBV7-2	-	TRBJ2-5	CASSSYSGQRKETQYF	TGTGCCAGCAGCTCCTACAGCGGACAGCGCAAAGAGACCCAGTACTTC
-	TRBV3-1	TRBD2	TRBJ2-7	CASSQVSGRAYEQYF	TGTGCCAGCAGCCAAGTTAGCGGGAGGGCCTACGAGCAGTACTTC
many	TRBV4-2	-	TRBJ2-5	CASSQGSSLETQYF	TGTGCCAGCAGCCAGGGCTCTAGCCTGGAGACCCAGTACTTC
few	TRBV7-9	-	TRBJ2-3	CASSRLRAVDGDTQYF	TGTGCCAGCAGCCGACTCAGGGCGGTCGACGGCGATACGCAGTATTTT
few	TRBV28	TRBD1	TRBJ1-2	CASSPGQSYGGYTF	TGTGCCAGCAGCCCGGGACAGTCCTATGGAGGCTACACCTTC
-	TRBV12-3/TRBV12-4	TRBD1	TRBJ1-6	CDSRWGQTGSPLHF	TGTGACAGCCGCTGGGGACAGACAGGATCACCCCTCCACTTT
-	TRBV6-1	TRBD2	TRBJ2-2	CASRARDYITGELFF	TGTGCCAGCAGAGCGAGGGACTATATCACCGGGGAGCTGTTTTTT
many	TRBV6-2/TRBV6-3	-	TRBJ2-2	CASSYGGPTNTGELFF	TGTGCCAGCAGTTACGGGGGTCCAACGAACACCGGGGAGCTGTTTTTT
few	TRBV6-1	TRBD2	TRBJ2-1	CASGSSGGDEQFF	TGTGCCAGCGGGTCGAGCGGGGGCGATGAGCAGTTCTTC
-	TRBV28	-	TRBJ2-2	CASSLSQGPPGELFF	TGTGCCAGCAGTTTATCTCAGGGGCCCCCCGGGGAGCTGTTTTTT
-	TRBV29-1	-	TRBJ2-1	CSVAGRSWDMQFF	TGCAGCGTTGCCGGTAGGAGTTGGGATATGCAGTTCTTC
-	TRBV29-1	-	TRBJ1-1	CSATRGSVATEAFF	TGCAGCGCGACCCGGGGCTCGGTGGCCACTGAAGCTTTCTTT
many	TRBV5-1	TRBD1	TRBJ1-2	CASSLAGTENGYTF	TGCGCCAGCAGCTTGGCCGGGACAGAGAATGGCTACACCTTC
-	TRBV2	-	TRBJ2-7	CASSGPGGSYEQYF	TGTGCCAGCAGTGGCCCAGGGGGGTCCTACGAGCAGTACTTC
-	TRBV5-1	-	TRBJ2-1	CASSPGTAYNEQFF	TGCGCCAGCAGCCCCGGGACTGCCTACAATGAGCAGTTCTTC
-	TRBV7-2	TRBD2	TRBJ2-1	CASSSGTSGGHEQFF	TGTGCCAGCAGCTCCGGGACTAGCGGGGGTCATGAGCAGTTCTTC
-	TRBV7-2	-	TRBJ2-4	CASSLSIAKNIHYF	TGTGCCAGCAGCTTATCTATAGCCAAAAACATTCATTACTTC
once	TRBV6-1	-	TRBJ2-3	CASTGWGKGDTQYF	TGTGCCAGCACGGGGTGGGGGAAGGGAGATACGCAGTATTTT
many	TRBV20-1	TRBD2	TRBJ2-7	CSARLAGVPKEQYF	TGCAGTGCTAGACTAGCGGGAGTGCCGAAAGAGCAGTACTTC
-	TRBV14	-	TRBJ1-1	CASAASSMNTEAFF	TGTGCCAGCGCGGCTAGCTCTATGAACACTGAAGCTTTCTTT
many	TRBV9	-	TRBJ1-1	CASSVDVATEAFF	TGTGCCAGCAGCGTAGATGTGGCCACTGAAGCTTTCTTT
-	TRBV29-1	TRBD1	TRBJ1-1	CSVEDRGLGNTEAFF	TGCAGCGTTGAAGACAGGGGGCTGGGGAACACTGAAGCTTTCTTT
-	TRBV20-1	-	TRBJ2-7	CSASPGTYEQYF	TGCAGTGCTAGCCCCGGAACTTACGAGCAGTACTTC
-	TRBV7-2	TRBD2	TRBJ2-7	CASSFQGLAGAHEQYF	TGTGCCAGCAGCTTTCAAGGACTAGCGGGAGCCCACGAGCAGTACTTC
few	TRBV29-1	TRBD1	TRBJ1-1	CSASLGTGGTEAFF	TGCAGCGCCTCACTAGGGACAGGGGGAACTGAAGCTTTCTTT
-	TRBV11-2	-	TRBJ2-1	CASSLDSSGYNEQFF	TGTGCCAGCAGCTTAGATTCCAGCGGCTACAATGAGCAGTTCTTC
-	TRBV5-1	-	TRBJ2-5	CASTLVSPQETQYF	TGCGCCAGCACCCTTGTGTCCCCACAAGAGACCCAGTACTTC
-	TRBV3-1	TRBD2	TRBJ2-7	CASSHPLRGAAYEQYF	TGTGCCAGCAGCCATCCGTTGCGGGGGGCCGCCTACGAGCAGTACTTC
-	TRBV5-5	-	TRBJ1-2	CASSLADVYGYTF	TGTGCCAGCAGCTTGGCGGATGTCTATGGCTACACCTTC
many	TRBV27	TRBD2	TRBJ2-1	CASGIWRERRHEQFF	TGTGCCAGCGGCATTTGGCGGGAGAGAAGGCATGAGCAGTTCTTC
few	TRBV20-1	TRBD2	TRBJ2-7	CSAITEPGLTTYTSSYEQYF	TGCAGTGCTATTACCGAGCCGGGACTAACTACATACACCAGCTCCTACGAGCAGTACTTC
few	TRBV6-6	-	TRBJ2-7	CASNERGLYEQYF	TGTGCCAGCAATGAGAGGGGACTCTACGAGCAGTACTTC
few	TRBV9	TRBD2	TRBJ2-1	CASSVDAFAGVVNEQFF	TGTGCCAGCAGCGTCGACGCATTTGCGGGAGTGGTCAATGAGCAGTTCTTC